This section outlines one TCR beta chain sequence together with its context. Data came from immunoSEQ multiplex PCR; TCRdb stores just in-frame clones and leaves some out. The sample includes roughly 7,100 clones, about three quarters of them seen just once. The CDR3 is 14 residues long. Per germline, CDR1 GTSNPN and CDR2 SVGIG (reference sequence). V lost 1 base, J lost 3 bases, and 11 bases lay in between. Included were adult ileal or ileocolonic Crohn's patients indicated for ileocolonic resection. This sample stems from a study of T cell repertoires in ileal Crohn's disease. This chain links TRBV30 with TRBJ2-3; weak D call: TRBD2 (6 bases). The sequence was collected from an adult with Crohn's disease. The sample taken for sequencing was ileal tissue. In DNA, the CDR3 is TGTGCCTGGAGTGGGGGGGTAAGGACAGATACGCAGTATTTT. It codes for CAWSGGVRTDTQYF.